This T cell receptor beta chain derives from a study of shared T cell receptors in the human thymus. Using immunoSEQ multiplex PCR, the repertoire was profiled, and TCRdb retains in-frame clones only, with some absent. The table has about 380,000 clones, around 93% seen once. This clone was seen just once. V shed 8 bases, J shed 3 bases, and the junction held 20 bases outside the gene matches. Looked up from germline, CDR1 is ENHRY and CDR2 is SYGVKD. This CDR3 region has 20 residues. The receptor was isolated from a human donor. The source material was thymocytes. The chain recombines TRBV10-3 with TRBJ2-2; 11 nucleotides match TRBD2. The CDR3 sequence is CAIVEGTSPTSGSYTGELFF. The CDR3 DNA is TGTGCCATCGTAGAGGGGACAAGCCCTACTAGCGGGAGTTACACCGGGGAGCTGTTTTTT.